The entry that follows covers one TCR beta chain sequence. What antigen it recognizes has not been identified. Base qualities are missing; no much larger clone stands one base away. TCRbeta CDR3 regions were amplified from genomic DNA by means of the immunoSEQ Assay, a bias-controlled multiplex PCR. As for the authors' bioinformatics: The number of nucleated cells in each sample was estimated from the amplification of reference gene primers within the assay. Sequence reads were collapsed and filtered to measure the absolute abundance of every unique TCRbeta CDR3 rearrangement. For each sample, productive Simpson clonality was calculated as the square root of Simpson's diversity index across productive rearrangements. This is the immuneACCESS table as TCRdb keeps it, with only in-frame sequences that have V and J called. A part of the clones is gone; compared with another copy, unresolved V genes explain less than half, and the rest is unexplained. The DNA was the basis for D and trimming; V, J and clone size are from that table. In this sample the table shows around 100,000 clones, around 87% of which occur a single time. The ten top clones hold 3% of the sample.

This sample was taken from a study of blood T cell repertoires in COVID-19 (dated by TCRdb to the early 2020s). About the investigation overall: Collaborator samples came from the United States, Italy and Spain and covered acute and convalescent phases of COVID-19. The material from the prospective study consisted of cDNA or gDNA derived from T cells, B-cell-depleted T cells, or PBMCs. Subjects who had been exposed to COVID-19, were actively infected with it, or had recovered from it provided the deeply sampled blood TCRbeta repertoires that made up the dataset. The repertoires were released in a freely available public database meant as a resource for research on the immune response to SARS-CoV-2. The samples were drawn from the first 160 participants of the ongoing ImmuneRACE study and from more than 1,000 subjects provided by 6 global collaborators. Nearly every sample came with metadata listing a de-identified subject ID, COVID-19 status, age in years and sex. Where HLA class I and class II types were available, the types were taken from metadata supplied by the sample provider, not from assay-based typing. General findings and caveats noted by the study authors: The quantity of clinical and demographic metadata differed by source and by participant and was supplied without curation.

Germline trimming: 10 bases from V, 4 bases from J; junction bases outside gene matches: 1. From the cysteine through the phenylalanine, the CDR3 covers 11 amino acids. The CDR3 DNA has 33 bases and is translated from base 1. The germline V gene yields KGHDR for CDR1 and SFDVKD for CDR2. Each collaborating institution followed its own protocols to collect whole blood in K2EDTA tubes. For TCRbeta analysis, collaborators shipped samples in one of three forms: frozen whole blood, isolated PBMCs, or DNA extracted from either of those sample types. The chain links TRBV24-1 with TRBJ2-3, and 7 bases in between align with TRBD1. The sample comprised peripheral blood. The TCR sequence derives from a man aged 45-60 years with active or convalescent COVID-19. The DNA is as follows: TGTGCCACAGGGGGCGCAGATACGCAGTATTTT. It translates as CATGGADTQYF.